The sequence of this T cell receptor (beta chain) was determined in a study of blood T cells in healthy people across ages. The CDR3 loop spans 16 amino acids. V was clipped by 0 bases and J by 5 bases, with 17 bases between them. The germline V gene encodes CDR1 SGHNT and CDR2 YYREEE (reference sequence). Alongside a J-beta primer mix, a sample-barcoded 5' primer served in a second PCR lasting about 7 to 12 cycles. A single record per CDR3 protein comes from TCRdb applying MiXCR to the 5' RACE reads. In the table there are some 640,000 distinct CDR3 sequences, roughly 50% of which are singletons. The sequencing input was blood. This receptor was obtained from a woman between 55 and 75 years old in good health. This chain connects TRBV5-4 to TRBJ1-2; the D gene is possibly TRBD1 (5 bases). The CDR3 loop reads CASSLGGSLPSYGYTF. In DNA, the CDR3 is TGTGCCAGCAGCTTGGGGGGCAGCCTCCCTAGTTATGGCTACACCTTC.